The present entry profiles one TCR beta chain with its context. Its antigen specificity is not known. The input lacks base qualities; no much larger clone sits a single base away. This sample was included in a study of cytotoxic CD8 clonotypes in ibrutinib-treated CLL (dated by TCRdb to the early 2020s). Regarding the study in general: The cohort was composed of 10 to 11 relapsed/refractory and about 15 treatment-naive patients; IGHV unmutated status was identified in some 17 patients. Partial responses were observed in around 25 patients and complete responses in 2; after a median follow-up of around 68 months, remission was maintained in roughly 15 patients and progression was observed in around twelve. Response samples were taken after a median of approximately a year on treatment, ranging from roughly 6 to 36 months. On average, each sample had roughly 260,000 productive templates and more than 85,000 productive rearrangements. Longitudinal samples were available for about 30% of the roughly 90 trial participants. Cryopreserved peripheral blood mononuclear cells were obtained before treatment, at response, and at either sustained remission or disease progression. All remission and progressive disease samples were collected while patients were still receiving ibrutinib.

Interpreted using the paper, the time point label stands for: progressive disease on ibrutinib. For TCR beta library preparation, roughly 2 micrograms of genomic DNA were extracted from the cryopreserved PBMCs. High-throughput TCR beta sequencing was performed on longitudinal blood samples from CLL patients receiving ibrutinib monotherapy. The patients were enrolled in a single-center, open-label phase 2 trial of ibrutinib monotherapy. General conclusions and limits of the study: Sustained-remission and progressing patients did not have matched sampling times, and lymph node repertoires were not examined. Baseline clonality was found to be higher than that of age-matched healthy donors and was strongly correlated with circulating CD8+ T-cell counts. Clonality increased at ibrutinib response, stayed stable in sustained remission, and fell back toward baseline at progression. Public clonotypes were rare and either contracted or stayed stable during treatment, and the rise in clonality at ibrutinib response reflected the expansion of private clonotypes.

On a MiSeq, deep resolution sequencing aimed for a depth between 1 in 1 million and 1 in 200,000 T cells, with each clonotype covered roughly 10x on average. The immunoSEQ hsTCRB Kit was used to generate the TCR beta libraries. The paper's processing steps were these. ImmunoSEQ Data Assistant and ImmunoSEQ Analyzer were used for data analysis, and V, D and J genes were assigned according to IMGT definitions. Clonality was computed as one minus normalized Shannon entropy of productive rearrangement frequencies, ranging from 0 to 1. Public clonotype analysis was restricted to overrepresented clonotypes comprising at least 0.05% of each patient's repertoire. Repertoires from around 13 age-matched healthy donors in immuneACCESS were used as clonality controls. Drawn from immuneACCESS, this table holds only the in-frame rearrangements with V and J called that TCRdb kept. Clones are partly lost; checked studies trace under half to an unresolved V gene and leave the rest unexplained. From that table come the V and J calls and clone size; the DNA was used to work out D and trimming. Present in this sample are 250,000 to 350,000 clones, 70% to 80% of which were seen just once. Around 5.3% of the sample lies in the top ten.

A distance of 13 bases separates the germline ends of V and J, which lose 2 bases and 2 bases respectively. From the cysteine up to the phenylalanine, the CDR3 has a length of 16 residues. Only the CDR3 region is kept as DNA, spanning 48 bases read in frame from base 1. For CDR1 and CDR2, the germline V gene (reference sequence) lists SEHNR and FQNEAQ. The sample here was PBMCs, taken at disease progression, from a patient treated with ibrutinib. The source of this sequence is a human donor with chronic lymphocytic leukemia. This chain is built from TRBV7-9 and TRBJ1-3; the D gene assignment is ambiguous. The CDR3 amino acid sequence is: CASSLLSAVTGNTIYF. The nucleotides are TGTGCCAGCAGCTTATTATCCGCGGTAACTGGAAACACCATATATTTT.